This TCR beta chain derives from a study of blood T cell repertoires in COVID-19. Study-level information: Donors in the United States, Italy and Spain gave samples during acute or convalescent COVID-19. T cells, B-cell-depleted T cells, or PBMCs supplied cDNA or gDNA.

Clones were sequenced by immunoSEQ multiplex PCR, and TCRdb holds only the in-frame ones, with some missing. Here the sample spans about 80,000 clones, roughly 79% being singletons. Germline values: CDR1 WNHNN, CDR2 SYGVQD (reference sequence). The CDR3 length is 14 residues. Losses at the gene ends were 8 bases for V and 2 bases for J; bases not matched to a gene: 4. The sequence was obtained from a human donor in a cohort sampled during active COVID-19. Specimen: peripheral blood. This sequence joins TRBV10-1 and TRBJ2-3; TRBD2 agrees at 10 bases. CDR3 protein: CASGTSGTTDTQYF. The CDR3 DNA reads TGCGCCAGCGGTACTAGCGGGACCACAGATACGCAGTATTTT.